This TCR beta chain was captured in a study of early T cells in non-severe SARS-CoV-2 infection. Study overall: Unsorted whole-blood RNA was sequenced in bulk, leaving chains unpaired.

Trimming cost V 3 bases and J 3 bases, with 12 bases left between them. The CDR3 consists of 14 residues. Each CDR3 protein is one row after TCRdb ran MiXCR on the 5' RACE reads. The sample has tens of thousands of distinct CDR3 sequences; 8.9% are singletons. The sequence was collected from an adult who was a healthcare worker with PCR-confirmed SARS-CoV-2 infection or an uninfected control (not recorded which). Sequencing was performed on whole blood. V usage is TRBV12-3 or TRBV12-4 and J usage is TRBJ2-7; D is possibly TRBD1 or TRBD2 (5 bases each). CDR3 protein: CASSLWGFLYEQYF. CDR3 bases: TGTGCCAGCAGTTTGTGGGGGTTTCTCTACGAGCAGTACTTC.